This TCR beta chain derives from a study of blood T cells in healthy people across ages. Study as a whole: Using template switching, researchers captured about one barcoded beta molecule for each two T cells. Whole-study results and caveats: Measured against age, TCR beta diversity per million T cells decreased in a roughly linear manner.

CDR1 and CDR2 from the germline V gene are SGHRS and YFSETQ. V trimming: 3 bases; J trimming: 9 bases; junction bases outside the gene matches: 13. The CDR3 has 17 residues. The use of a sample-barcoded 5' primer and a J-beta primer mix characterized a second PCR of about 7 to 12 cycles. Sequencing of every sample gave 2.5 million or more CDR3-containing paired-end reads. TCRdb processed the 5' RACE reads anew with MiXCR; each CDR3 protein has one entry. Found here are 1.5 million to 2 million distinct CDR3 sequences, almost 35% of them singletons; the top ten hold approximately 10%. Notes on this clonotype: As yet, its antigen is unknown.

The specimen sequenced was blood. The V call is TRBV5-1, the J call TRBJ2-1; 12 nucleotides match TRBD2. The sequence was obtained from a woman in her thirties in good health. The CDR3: CASSSTPPSGGAVEQFF. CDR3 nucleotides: TGCGCCAGCAGCTCGACTCCGCCTAGCGGGGGGGCTGTTGAGCAGTTCTTC.